In this sample, the clone carrying this T cell receptor beta chain turned up once. The antigen remains undetermined. This sample stems from a study of T cell responses to AZD1222 COVID-19 vaccine. Study-level findings and limits: Sampling that yielded the repertoires occurred only after the peak T cell response.

Using immunoSEQ multiplex PCR, the repertoire was profiled, and TCRdb retains in-frame clones only, with some absent. Among some 150,000 clones listed, about 85% were seen once. The receptor comes from an adult who had recovered from COVID-19. The source was peripheral blood, collected after recovery from COVID-19.

CDR3 residues: CASSPNPGPRQFF. Here the CDR3 DNA reads TGTGCCAGCAGCCCCAACCCGGGCCCCCGGCAGTTCTTC. The chain has TRBV3-1 (or the pseudogene TRBV3-2) and TRBJ2-1; no clear D. Germline CDR1 and CDR2: LGHDT and YNNKEL (reference sequence). Trimming left V 4 bases short and J 12 bases short, with 16 bases between. The CDR3 sequence is 13 residues long.